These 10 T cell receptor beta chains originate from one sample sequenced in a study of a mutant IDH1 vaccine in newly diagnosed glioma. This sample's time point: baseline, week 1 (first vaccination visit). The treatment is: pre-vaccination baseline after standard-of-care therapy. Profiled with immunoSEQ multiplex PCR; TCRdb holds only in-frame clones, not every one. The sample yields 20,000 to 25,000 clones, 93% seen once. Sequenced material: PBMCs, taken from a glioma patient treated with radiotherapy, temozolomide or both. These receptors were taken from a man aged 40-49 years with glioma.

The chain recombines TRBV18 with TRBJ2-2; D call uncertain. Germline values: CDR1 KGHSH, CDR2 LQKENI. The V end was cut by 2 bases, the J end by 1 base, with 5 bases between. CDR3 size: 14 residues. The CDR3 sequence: CASSPSGNTGELFF. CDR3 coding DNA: TGTGCCAGCTCACCATCAGGGAACACCGGGGAGCTGTTTTTT.

Written as DNA, the CDR3 is TGTGCCAGCAGCTTAGATCGGACAGGCCATGGCTACACCTTC. Translated, it gives CASSLDRTGHGYTF. The J gene is TRBJ1-2, the V gene TRBV11-2, with 7 bases fitting TRBD1. CDR3 size: 14 residues. Germline V gene lookup returns CDR1 SGHAT and CDR2 FQNNGV. Losses at the gene ends were 0 bases for V and 6 bases for J; bases not matched to a gene: 4. The entire variable domain, with the rest obtained from reference TRBV11-2 and TRBJ1-2, is as follows: EAGVAQSPRYKIIEKRQSVAFWCNPISGHATLYWYQQILGQGPKLLIQFQNNGVVDDSQLPKDRFSAERLKGVDSTLKIQPAKLEDSAVYLCASSLDRTGHGYTFGSGTRLTVV.

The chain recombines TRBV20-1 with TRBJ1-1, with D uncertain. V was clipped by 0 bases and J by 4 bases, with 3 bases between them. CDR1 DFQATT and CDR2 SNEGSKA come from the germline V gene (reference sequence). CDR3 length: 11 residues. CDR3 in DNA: TGCAGTGCTAGAGAAAGCACTGAAGCTTTCTTT. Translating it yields CSARESTEAFF.

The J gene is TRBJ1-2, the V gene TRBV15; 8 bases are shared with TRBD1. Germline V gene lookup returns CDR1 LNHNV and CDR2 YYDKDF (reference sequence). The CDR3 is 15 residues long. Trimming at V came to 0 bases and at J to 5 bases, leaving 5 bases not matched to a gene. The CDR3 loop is CATSRDGTGGYGYTF. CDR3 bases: TGTGCCACCAGCAGAGATGGCACAGGGGGTTATGGCTACACCTTC. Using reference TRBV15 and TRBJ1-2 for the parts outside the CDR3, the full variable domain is DAMVIQNPRYQVTQFGKPVTLSCSQTLNHNVMYWYQQKSSQAPKLLFHYYDKDFNNEADTPDNFQSRRPNTSFCFLDIRSPGLGDTAMYLCATSRDGTGGYGYTFGSGTRLTVV.

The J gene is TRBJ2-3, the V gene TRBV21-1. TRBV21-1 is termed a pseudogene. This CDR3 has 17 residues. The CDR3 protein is CASSKTGPLFITDTQYF. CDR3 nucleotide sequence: TGTGCCAGCAGCAAAACCGGGCCCTTATTTATCACAGATACGCAGTATTTT.

This chain's CDR3 is CASSADAEQFF. The CDR3, as DNA: TGTGCCAGCAGCGCCGACGCTGAGCAGTTCTTC. This rearrangement joins TRBV7-9 to TRBJ2-1; D remains ambiguous. Per germline, CDR1 SEHNR and CDR2 FQNEAQ (reference sequence). The CDR3 loop spans 11 amino acids. V lost 5 bases and J lost 9, with 8 bases in between.

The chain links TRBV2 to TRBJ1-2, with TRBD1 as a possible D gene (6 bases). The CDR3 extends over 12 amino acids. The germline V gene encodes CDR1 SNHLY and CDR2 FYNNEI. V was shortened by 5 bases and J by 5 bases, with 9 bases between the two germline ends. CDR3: CASSWTAYGYTF. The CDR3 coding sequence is TGTGCCAGCAGTTGGACAGCTTATGGCTACACCTTC.

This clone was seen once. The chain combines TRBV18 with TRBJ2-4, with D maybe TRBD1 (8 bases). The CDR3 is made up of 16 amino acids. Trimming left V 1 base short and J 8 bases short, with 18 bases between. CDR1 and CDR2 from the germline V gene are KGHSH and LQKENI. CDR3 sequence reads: CASSPLGQGGADIQYF. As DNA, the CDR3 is TGTGCCAGCTCACCACTAGGACAGGGAGGGGCCGACATTCAGTACTTC.

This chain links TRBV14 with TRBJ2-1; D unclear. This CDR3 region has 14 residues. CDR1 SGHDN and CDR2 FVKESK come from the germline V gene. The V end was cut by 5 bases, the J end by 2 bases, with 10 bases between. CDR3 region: CASSGSPAYNEQFF. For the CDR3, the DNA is TGTGCCAGCAGCGGTTCTCCCGCCTACAATGAGCAGTTCTTC.

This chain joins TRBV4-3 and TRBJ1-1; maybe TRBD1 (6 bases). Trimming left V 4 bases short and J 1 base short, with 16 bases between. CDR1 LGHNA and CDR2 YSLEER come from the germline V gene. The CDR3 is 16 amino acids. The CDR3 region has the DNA TGCGCCAGCAGCCTCGTCCCGGCAGGGGCGAACACTGAAGCTTTCTTT. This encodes CASSLVPAGANTEAFF.